The present entry profiles one TCR beta chain with its context. Time point: before natalizumab initiation. The data stem from a study of multiple sclerosis patients with progressive multifocal leukoencephalopathy. The data were produced by immunoSEQ multiplex PCR, yet TCRdb's version contains in-frame clones alone and is incomplete. The sample gives roughly 28,000 clones, 88% of which show up once; 0.9% to 1.2% is in the top ten. The CDR3 consists of 16 residues. Per the germline V gene, CDR1 is SEHNR and CDR2 is FQNEAQ (reference sequence). The germline V and J ends were trimmed by 5 bases and 4 bases, with 21 bases remaining between them.

The receptor comes from a human donor with multiple sclerosis. The sample comprised PBMCs. The rearrangement links TRBV7-9 to TRBJ2-7; maybe TRBD1 (5 bases). The CDR3 DNA sequence: TGTGCCAGCAGCCCACAGGTTTTCTCCAGTAGATACGAGCAGTACTTC. Amino acids: CASSPQVFSSRYEQYF.